Listed here are 24 T cell receptor beta chains from one sample, sequenced in a study of blood T cell repertoires in COVID-19. TCRdb keeps only in-frame clones here, not all; method: immunoSEQ multiplex PCR. The sample records 110,000 to 150,000 clones, roughly 87% being singletons. Sequencing was carried out using peripheral blood. The receptors originated from a man in his 70s with acute or convalescent COVID-19.

The chain links TRBV19 to TRBJ2-1; 8 bases agree with TRBD2. The CDR3 has 12 amino acids. J was trimmed by 7 bases and V by 9 bases; bases with no gene match: 5. Germline-derived CDR1 and CDR2 are LNHDA and SQIVND (reference sequence). The CDR3 DNA sequence: TGTGCCAGCGGGAGGGGCTTTAATGAGCAGTTCTTC. Translated: CASGRGFNEQFF.

This clone occurred once. The rearrangement joins TRBV3-1 (or the pseudogene TRBV3-2) to TRBJ2-5, with 11 bases matching TRBD2. The CDR3 extends over 16 amino acids. V trimming: 0 bases; J trimming: 2 bases; junction bases outside the gene matches: 2. CDR1 LGHDT and CDR2 YNNKEL come from the germline V gene (reference sequence). CDR3 nucleotide sequence: TGTGCCAGCAGCCAAGATCCTAGCGGGGGGCAAGAGACCCAGTACTTC. Translating gives CASSQDPSGGQETQYF.

The V and J genes are TRBV27 and TRBJ2-7, with TRBD1 matching 8 bases. The germline V gene has CDR1 MNHEY and CDR2 SMNVEV (reference sequence). The CDR3 is 14 residues long. The trim removed 6 bases at V and 7 bases at J, leaving 11 bases unmatched. For the CDR3, the DNA is TGTGCCAGCAGGCGACAGGGGCGCCCAGGGGAGCAGTACTTC. Protein sequence: CASRRQGRPGEQYF.

The V and J genes are TRBV5-6 and TRBJ1-3; 7 bases map to TRBD1. The germline V gene has CDR1 SGHDT and CDR2 YYEEEE. The CDR3 is made up of 16 amino acids. V lost 5 bases and J lost 0; bases outside the gene matches: 8. The CDR3 DNA reads as TGTGCCAGCAGTCATCCCCAGGGGGTCTCTGGAAACACCATATATTTT. Translating gives CASSHPQGVSGNTIYF.

The rearrangement links TRBV15 to TRBJ2-7; TRBD1 matches at 7 bases. Looked up from germline, CDR1 is LNHNV and CDR2 is YYDKDF (reference sequence). V was pared by 3 bases and J by 6 bases, with 8 bases of the junction left unmatched. The CDR3 length is 14 residues. The DNA of the CDR3 is TGTGCCACCAGCAGGGTCTTGACAGGGAGCGAGCAGTACTTC. It specifies CATSRVLTGSEQYF.

V gene TRBV3-1 (or the pseudogene TRBV3-2) combines with J gene TRBJ1-1; 11 bases match TRBD1. The CDR3 spans 16 residues. V lost 1 base, J lost 3 bases, and 4 bases stayed unmatched. Germline values: CDR1 LGHDT, CDR2 YNNKEL (reference sequence). CDR3 sequence (DNA): TGTGCCAGCAGCCAAGTTCCGGGACAGGGGGACACTGAAGCTTTCTTT. This sequence encodes CASSQVPGQGDTEAFF.

On this clone itself: Other DNA sequences in this sample translate to the same CDR3. The CDR3 is CASSLTGSSYNEQFF. CDR3 bases: TGTGCCAGCAGCTTGACCGGGAGCTCCTACAATGAGCAGTTCTTC. This chain links TRBV7-2 with TRBJ2-1; tentative D call: TRBD2 (6 bases). The germline V and J ends were trimmed by 3 bases and 0 bases, with 9 bases remaining between them. The germline V gene has CDR1 SGHTA and CDR2 FQGNSA. The CDR3 is 15 residues long.

This clone has a handful of counts. The chain is built from TRBV24-1 and TRBJ2-3, with 13 bases fitting TRBD2. CDR3 length equals 15 residues. Germline CDR1 KGHDR, CDR2 SFDVKD. Trimming at V came to 3 bases and at J to 4 bases, leaving 0 bases not matched to a gene. The CDR3 is CATSDGTSGADTQYF. The CDR3 nucleotides are TGTGCCACCAGTGATGGGACTAGCGGGGCAGATACGCAGTATTTT.

This chain links TRBV6-5 with TRBJ1-2; TRBD1 matches at 8 bases. V was clipped by 6 bases and J by 1 base; unmatched bases: 4. This CDR3 comprises 14 residues. Germline assignment: CDR1 MNHEY and CDR2 SVGAGI. The CDR3 protein is CASRQTGVNYGYTF. CDR3 in DNA: TGTGCCAGCAGACAGACAGGGGTTAACTATGGCTACACCTTC.

The chain's CDR3 is CASSVASGTEAFF. As DNA, the CDR3 is TGTGCCAGCAGCGTAGCTAGCGGCACTGAAGCTTTCTTT. This chain links TRBV9 with TRBJ1-1, with D unclear. Trimming removed 0 bases at V and 4 bases at J, with 7 bases between. Germline CDR1 is SGDLS and CDR2 is YYNGEE. The CDR3 runs 13 residues.

This chain links TRBV11-2 with TRBJ1-1; perhaps TRBD1 as D (5 bases). The germline gives CDR1 SGHAT, CDR2 FQNNGV. V lost 1 base and J 3 bases, leaving 12 bases between the germline ends. The CDR3 length is 15 residues. The CDR3 sequence: CASSLGQGGHTEAFF. The CDR3 coding sequence is TGTGCCAGCAGCTTAGGGCAGGGAGGGCACACTGAAGCTTTCTTT.

With respect to this clone: One end of the junction varies from germline; a read error may be responsible. The CDR3 region has the DNA TGTGCCAGCTCCCCACAGGGGGCCGGGGGCTACACCTTC. Amino acid sequence: CASSPQGAGGYTF. The chain couples TRBV18 to TRBJ1-2; 9 nucleotides line up with TRBD1. The CDR3 has 13 residues. Germline lookup yields CDR1 KGHSH and CDR2 LQKENI. Full variable domain (outside the CDR3, taken from reference TRBV18 and TRBJ1-2): NAGVMQNPRHLVRRRGQEARLRCSPMKGHSHVYWYRQLPEEGLKFMVYLQKENIIDESGMPKERFSAEFPKEGPSILRIQQVVRGDSAAYFCASSPQGAGGYTFGSGTRLTVV.

This chain joins TRBV6-6 and TRBJ2-3; possibly TRBD1 for D (5 bases). V lost 2 bases and J 3 bases, leaving 9 bases between the germline ends. Germline V CDR1 and CDR2: MNHNY, SVGAGI (reference sequence). This CDR3 is 14 amino acids long. The CDR3 region is CASSYQGNTDTQYF. DNA for the CDR3: TGTGCCAGCAGTTACCAGGGAAATACAGATACGCAGTATTTT.

The chain carries TRBV18 and TRBJ1-2; D gene unclear. Germline-derived CDR1 and CDR2 are KGHSH and LQKENI. Between the trimmed V and J ends, which lost 3 bases and 2 bases, there was a span of 7 bases. The CDR3 is 13 amino acids. The CDR3 nucleotides are TGTGCCAGCTCACCTGCGGAGAACTATGGCTACACCTTC. This sequence encodes CASSPAENYGYTF. The full variable domain, rest sourced from reference TRBV18 and TRBJ1-2, is NAGVMQNPRHLVRRRGQEARLRCSPMKGHSHVYWYRQLPEEGLKFMVYLQKENIIDESGMPKERFSAEFPKEGPSILRIQQVVRGDSAAYFCASSPAENYGYTFGSGTRLTVV.

This chain uses TRBV5-6 with TRBJ1-1, with 7 positions matching TRBD1. The CDR3 totals 19 residues. V trimming: 4 bases; J trimming: 0 bases; junction bases outside the gene matches: 18. Per germline, CDR1 SGHDT and CDR2 YYEEEE. The CDR3 DNA reads TGTGCCAGCAGCCCGATAAGACAGGGTCCGGCGGGGATGAACACTGAAGCTTTCTTT. It yields the protein CASSPIRQGPAGMNTEAFF.

The J gene is TRBJ2-2, the V gene TRBV15; the match to TRBD1 covers 11 bases. Germline V lookup: CDR1 LNHNV, CDR2 YYDKDF (reference sequence). The CDR3 loop spans 16 amino acids. V dropped 5 bases and J dropped 5; count of bases not matched to a gene: 7. The CDR3, as DNA: TGTGCCACCAGCCGGGACAGGGGGATAGGGACCGGGGAGCTGTTTTTT. Translated: CATSRDRGIGTGELFF. The full variable domain, completed using reference TRBV15 and TRBJ2-2, is DAMVIQNPRYQVTQFGKPVTLSCSQTLNHNVMYWYQQKSSQAPKLLFHYYDKDFNNEADTPDNFQSRRPNTSFCFLDIRSPGLGDTAMYLCATSRDRGIGTGELFFGEGSRLTVL.

This clone was recorded a few times. CDR3 DNA sequence: TGTGCCTGGGGGGAGGGCTGGGAGCAGTTCTTC. Translation gives CAWGEGWEQFF. The chain has TRBV30 and TRBJ2-1; 7 bases match TRBD2. The CDR3 has 11 residues. Germline-derived CDR1 and CDR2 are GTSNPN and SVGIG (reference sequence). V trimming: 5 bases; J trimming: 10 bases; junction bases outside the gene matches: 5.

J is TRBJ1-2 and V is TRBV11-2; TRBD1 is a possible D gene (6 bases). This CDR3 comprises 12 residues. Germline V CDR1 and CDR2: SGHAT, FQNNGV. V gave up 8 bases and J gave up 6 bases, with 13 bases separating them. CDR3 nucleotides: TGTGCCAGCTCGTGGGAGGGGGATGGCTACACCTTC. This translates into CASSWEGDGYTF.

The chain links TRBV29-1 to TRBJ2-1; a weak D match, TRBD1 (5 bases). V lost 8 bases and J lost 7, with 12 bases in between. Germline lookup yields CDR1 SQVTM and CDR2 ANQGSEA. This CDR3 is built from 11 residues. This chain's CDR3 is CSTRQSNEQFF. The CDR3 coding sequence is TGCAGCACCCGACAGAGTAATGAGCAGTTCTTC.

This clone was seen only once. The gene calls are TRBV12-5 and TRBJ2-3; 8 bases line up with TRBD2. Looked up from germline, CDR1 is LGHNT and CDR2 is FRNRAP. CDR3 length: 17 amino acids. The V gene end was trimmed by 6 bases and the J gene end by 2 bases; junction bases not matched to a gene: 13. CDR3 protein: CASGRGLGRGNTDTQYF. In DNA, the CDR3 is TGTGCTAGTGGCCGGGGACTAGGAAGAGGTAACACAGATACGCAGTATTTT.

A single count supports this clone. The rearrangement uses TRBV3-1 (or the pseudogene TRBV3-2) and TRBJ2-5; weak D call: TRBD2 (5 bases). The CDR3 is 14 amino acids. V was cut by 5 bases and J by 3 bases, with 13 bases left in between. Germline CDR1 reads LGHDT; CDR2 reads YNNKEL (reference sequence). The CDR3 nucleotides are TGTGCCAGCAGCTCTCTTGGGGAGAAAGAGACCCAGTACTTC. Its translation: CASSSLGEKETQYF.

The rearrangement joins TRBV6-5 to TRBJ2-5; D possibly corresponds to TRBD1 (5 bases). The length of the CDR3 is 14 residues. CDR1 MNHEY and CDR2 SVGAGI come from the germline V gene. Trimming took off 6 bases at V and 4 bases at J, with 15 bases between the two ends. The CDR3 loop is CASRGSGKAETQYF. CDR3 nucleotide sequence: TGTGCCAGCAGAGGATCAGGGAAGGCAGAGACCCAGTACTTC.

The chain is built from TRBV7-9 and TRBJ2-5, with D perhaps matching TRBD1 (6 bases). The CDR3 runs to 14 residues. Germline V gene data show CDR1 as SEHNR and CDR2 as FQNEAQ (reference sequence). The ends were cut back, 5 bases at V and 4 bases at J, with 14 bases in the middle. This CDR3 is CASSPEGHRETQYF. CDR3 DNA: TGTGCCAGCAGCCCCGAGGGACACCGAGAGACCCAGTACTTC.

The chain is built from TRBV5-4 and TRBJ1-1, with TRBD1 as a possible D gene (5 bases). CDR1 is SGHNT, CDR2 YYREEE, per germline (reference sequence). The germline V and J ends were trimmed by 3 bases and 0 bases, with 18 bases remaining between them. This CDR3 spans 17 amino acids. This chain's CDR3 is CASSSITGHLMNTEAFF. The CDR3, as DNA: TGTGCCAGCAGCTCCATTACAGGACACCTAATGAACACTGAAGCTTTCTTT.